This paragraph covers one T cell receptor (beta chain) sequence. This sample stems from a study of T cell changes during pregnancy in multiple sclerosis. The trim removed 4 bases at V and 2 bases at J, leaving 15 bases unmatched. The length of the CDR3 is 18 residues. Germline loops: CDR1 SGHRS, CDR2 YFSETQ. This table comes from immunoSEQ multiplex PCR, and its TCRdb copy is limited to in-frame clones, with some not included. The table shows fewer than 90,000 clones, with over 85% occurring only once. The chain employs TRBV5-1 and TRBJ2-5; 9 bases agree with TRBD2. This TCR derives from a female donor in good health, enrolled as a control in a pregnancy study. Here the sequenced sample was peripheral blood, taken after pregnancy. The CDR3 sequence is CASSQTRGSGSRQETQYF. In nucleotides, the CDR3 is TGCGCCAGCAGCCAAACGAGGGGTAGCGGGAGTCGACAAGAGACCCAGTACTTC.